The clone carrying this TCR beta chain was counted a single time. This record belongs to a study of blood T cell repertoires in COVID-19. Study at large: From the United States, Italy and Spain came samples of acute and convalescent COVID-19.

Authors' data handling: Using reference gene primer amplification, nucleated cell counts were estimated. The table came from immunoSEQ multiplex PCR; TCRdb's copy has only in-frame clones and leaves some out. V and J calls and clone size follow that table, whereas D and trimming were derived from the DNA. The repertoire holds roughly 410,000 clones, approximately 89% seen once, with around 1.5% in the top ten. Trimming took 5 bases from V and 1 from J; bases not matched to a gene: 12. CDR3 length equals 20 residues. Germline V gene lookup returns CDR1 MNHNY and CDR2 SVGAGI (reference sequence). This chain links TRBV6-6 with TRBJ2-3; TRBD2 agrees at 16 bases. The source is a woman aged 40-49 years with COVID-19, enrolled during active disease. The sequencing input was peripheral blood. The CDR3 loop is CASSPPGTSGGAGGTDTQYF. The CDR3 bases are TGTGCCAGCAGTCCTCCCGGGACTAGCGGGGGGGCCGGGGGCACAGATACGCAGTATTTT.